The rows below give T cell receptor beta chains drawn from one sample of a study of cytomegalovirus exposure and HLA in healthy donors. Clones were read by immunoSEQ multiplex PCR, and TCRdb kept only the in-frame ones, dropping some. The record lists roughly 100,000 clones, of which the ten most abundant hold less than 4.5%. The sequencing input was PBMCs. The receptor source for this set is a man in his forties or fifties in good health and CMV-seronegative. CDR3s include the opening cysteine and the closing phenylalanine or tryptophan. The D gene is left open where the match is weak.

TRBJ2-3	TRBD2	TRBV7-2	CASSLIGTSGSADTQYF	TGTGCCAGCAGCTTAATCGGAACTAGCGGGAGTGCAGATACGCAGTATTTT
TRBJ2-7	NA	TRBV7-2	CASSLAFTAGLEQYF	TGTGCCAGCAGCTTAGCCTTCACTGCAGGGCTAGAGCAGTACTTC
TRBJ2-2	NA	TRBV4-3	CASSQGGVADNTGELFF	TGCGCCAGCAGCCAGGGGGGAGTGGCGGATAACACCGGGGAGCTGTTTTTT
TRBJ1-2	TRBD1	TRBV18	CASSPLGQGGNGYTF	TGTGCCAGCTCACCCTTGGGACAGGGAGGGAATGGCTACACCTTC
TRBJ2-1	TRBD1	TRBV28	CASSTISGGSSYNEQFF	TGTGCCAGCAGTACCATCTCAGGGGGATCCTCCTACAATGAGCAGTTCTTC
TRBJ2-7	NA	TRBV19	CASSISPGRNEQYF	TGTGCCAGTAGTATTTCACCAGGGCGTAACGAGCAGTACTTC
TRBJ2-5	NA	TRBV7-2	CASSSDATRHF	TGTGCCAGCAGCTCGGACGCCACTAGGCACTTC
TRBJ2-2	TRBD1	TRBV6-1	CASRSGTGGTGELFF	TGTGCCAGCAGATCCGGGACAGGGGGCACCGGGGAGCTGTTTTTT
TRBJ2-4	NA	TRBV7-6	CASSLEAGSNIQYF	TGTGCCAGCAGCTTAGAGGCAGGGTCAAACATTCAGTACTTC
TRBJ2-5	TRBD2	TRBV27	CASGGGETQYF	TGTGCCAGCGGGGGGGGAGAGACCCAGTACTTC
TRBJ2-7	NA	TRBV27	CASSPGFFIYEQYF	TGTGCCAGCAGCCCAGGGTTTTTCATCTACGAGCAGTACTTC
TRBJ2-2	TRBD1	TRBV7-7	CASTPQGAAGELSF	TGTGCCAGCACCCCTCAGGGGGCTGCCGGGGAGCTGTCTTTT
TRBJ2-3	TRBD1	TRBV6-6	CASVGQGAADTQYF	TGTGCCAGCGTGGGGCAGGGGGCCGCAGATACGCAGTATTTT
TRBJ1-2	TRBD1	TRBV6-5	CASSRGQATYGYTF	TGTGCCAGCAGCCGAGGACAGGCTACTTATGGCTACACCTTC
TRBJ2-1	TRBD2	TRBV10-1	CASSRGTSGGGEQFF	TGCGCCAGCAGCCGCGGGACTAGCGGGGGTGGGGAGCAGTTCTTC
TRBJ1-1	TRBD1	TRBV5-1	CASSWTGHMNTEAFF	TGCGCCAGCAGCTGGACAGGGCATATGAACACTGAAGCTTTCTTT
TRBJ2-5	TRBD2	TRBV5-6	CASSLAHSSGGRQETQYF	TGTGCCAGCAGCTTGGCCCACTCTAGCGGGGGCCGCCAAGAGACCCAGTACTTC
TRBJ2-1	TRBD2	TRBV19	CASQWASGTYNEQFF	TGTGCCTCCCAGTGGGCTAGCGGGACATACAATGAGCAGTTCTTC
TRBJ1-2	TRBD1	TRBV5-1	CASSSINRGGYTF	TGCGCCAGCAGCTCAATAAACAGGGGTGGCTACACCTTC
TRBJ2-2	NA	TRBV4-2	CASSQVPGTGELFF	TGTGCCAGCAGCCAAGTCCCAGGAACCGGGGAGCTGTTTTTT
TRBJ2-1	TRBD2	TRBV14	CASSQRLAGTDEQFF	TGTGCCAGCAGCCAAAGGCTAGCGGGGACCGATGAGCAGTTCTTC
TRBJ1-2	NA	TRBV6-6	CASSRTDRRNYGYTF	TGTGCCAGCAGCCGAACTGACAGGAGGAACTATGGCTACACCTTC
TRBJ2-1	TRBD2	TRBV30	CACTQTGGTYNEQFF	TGTGCCTGTACCCAGACGGGGGGAACCTACAATGAGCAGTTCTTC
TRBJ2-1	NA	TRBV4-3	CASSQEGGYNNEQFF	TGCGCCAGCAGCCAAGAAGGAGGCTATAACAATGAGCAGTTCTTC
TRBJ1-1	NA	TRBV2	CASSERTGILNTEAFF	TGTGCCAGCAGTGAGAGGACGGGGATCTTGAACACTGAAGCTTTCTTT
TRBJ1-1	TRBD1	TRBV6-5	CASSFVGQAYTEAFF	TGTGCCAGCAGCTTTGTCGGACAGGCCTACACTGAAGCTTTCTTT
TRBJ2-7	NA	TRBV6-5	CASSYSTELSKQYF	TGTGCCAGCAGTTACTCGACAGAACTGTCTAAGCAGTACTTC
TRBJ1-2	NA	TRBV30	CARTQEAPGGYTF	TGTGCCCGAACCCAGGAGGCGCCGGGGGGCTACACCTTC
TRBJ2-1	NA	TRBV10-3	CAISDPDRPNSYNEQFF	TGTGCCATCAGTGACCCTGACAGGCCCAACTCCTACAATGAGCAGTTCTTC
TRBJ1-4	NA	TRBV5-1	CASQTGRGNEKLFF	TGCGCCAGCCAAACGGGCAGGGGTAATGAAAAACTGTTTTTT
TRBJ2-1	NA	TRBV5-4	CASSRRGLAVAQFF	TGTGCCAGCAGCCGGCGGGGTTTGGCTGTGGCGCAGTTCTTC
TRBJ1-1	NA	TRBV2	CASSARSTEAFF	TGTGCCAGCAGTGCGAGGAGCACTGAAGCTTTCTTT
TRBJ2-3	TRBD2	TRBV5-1	CASSLDGGAGDTQYF	TGCGCCAGCAGCTTGGACGGGGGGGCGGGGGATACGCAGTATTTT
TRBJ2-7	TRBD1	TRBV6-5	CASRTPGQGMEQYF	TGTGCCAGCAGGACCCCGGGACAGGGGATGGAGCAGTACTTC
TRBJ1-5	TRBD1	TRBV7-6	CASSSSSGGNQPQHF	TGTGCCAGCAGCTCCTCGTCAGGGGGGAATCAGCCCCAGCATTTT
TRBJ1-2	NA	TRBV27	CASRENRDHYGYTF	TGTGCCAGCAGAGAAAACAGGGACCACTATGGCTACACCTTC
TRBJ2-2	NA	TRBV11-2	CASSFPRPAGNTGELFF	TGTGCCAGCAGTTTCCCCCGACCAGCGGGGAACACCGGGGAGCTGTTTTTT
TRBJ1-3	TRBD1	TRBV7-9	CASSPLTGTAKDSGNTIYF	TGTGCCAGCAGCCCACTGACCGGGACAGCGAAGGACTCTGGAAACACCATATATTTT
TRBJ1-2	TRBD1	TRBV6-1	CASSPRQGANYGYTF	TGTGCCAGCAGTCCTCGACAGGGGGCTAACTATGGCTACACCTTC
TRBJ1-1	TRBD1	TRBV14	CASSTIRTGGTEAFF	TGTGCCAGCAGCACAATTCGGACAGGGGGGACTGAAGCTTTCTTT
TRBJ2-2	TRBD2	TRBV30	CAWRPGLARLLTGELFF	TGTGCCTGGAGGCCGGGACTAGCGCGTCTCCTCACCGGGGAGCTGTTTTTT
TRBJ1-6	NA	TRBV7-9	CASSLEQTGNSPLHF	TGTGCCAGCAGCTTAGAACAGACAGGCAATTCACCCCTCCACTTT
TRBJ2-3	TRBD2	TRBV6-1	CASSLTSGVSDTQYF	TGTGCCAGCAGCCTGACTAGCGGGGTCTCGGATACGCAGTATTTT
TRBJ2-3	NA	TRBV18	CASSPPSVDTDTQYF	TGTGCCAGCTCGCCACCGTCGGTTGACACAGATACGCAGTATTTT
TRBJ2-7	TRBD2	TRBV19	CASRELAGGNEQYF	TGTGCCAGTAGAGAACTAGCGGGAGGTAATGAGCAGTACTTC
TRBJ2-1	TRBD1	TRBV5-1	CASSLVSTGNNEQFF	TGCGCCAGCAGCTTGGTGTCGACAGGGAACAATGAGCAGTTCTTC
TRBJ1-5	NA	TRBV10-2	CASTVGGNQPQHF	TGCGCCAGCACCGTGGGGGGGAATCAGCCCCAGCATTTT
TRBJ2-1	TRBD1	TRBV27	CASSPDRGNYNEQFF	TGTGCCAGCAGCCCGGACAGGGGGAACTACAATGAGCAGTTCTTC
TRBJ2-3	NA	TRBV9	CASSVGGGTDTQSF	NA
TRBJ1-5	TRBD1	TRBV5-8	CASSLDTGAVGNQPQHF	TGTGCCAGCAGCTTGGATACAGGGGCGGTTGGCAATCAGCCCCAGCATTTT
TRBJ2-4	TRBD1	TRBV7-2	CASSLRQGAALAKNIQYF	TGTGCCAGCAGCTTAAGACAGGGGGCTGCCCTAGCCAAAAACATTCAGTACTTC
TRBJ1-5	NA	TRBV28	CASSSAREYQPQHF	TGTGCCAGCAGTTCAGCTAGGGAGTATCAGCCCCAGCATTTT
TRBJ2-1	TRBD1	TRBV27	CASSFGDSYNEQFF	TGTGCCAGCAGTTTTGGGGACAGCTACAATGAGCAGTTCTTC
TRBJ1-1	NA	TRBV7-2	CASSLDVGGTEAFF	TGTGCCAGCAGCTTAGACGTGGGGGGCACTGAAGCTTTCTTT
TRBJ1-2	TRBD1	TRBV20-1	CSVQGDYGYTF	TGCAGTGTTCAGGGGGACTATGGCTACACCTTC
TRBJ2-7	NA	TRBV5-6	CASSFGQSVEQYF	TGTGCCAGCAGCTTCGGACAATCTGTAGAGCAGTACTTC